The sample holds a few counts of the clone carrying this TCR beta chain. Its antigen is not known. Gene names and germline match the mouse. The read terminates 4 residues ahead of where the CDR3 ends, so the germline J gene completes it. Sorting used CD4, CD8alpha, NKG2D, NKG2ACE and other markers on pooled cutaneous lymph node cells. TCR sequencing used cDNA made by reverse transcription of extracted RNA. Profiling relied on immunoSEQ multiplex PCR, and the TCRdb table lists in-frame clones only, not all of them. The sample shows about 270,000 clones, none of them appearing just once. This entry belongs to a study of CD8+ T cells in alopecia areata. Study-wide results and limits: Scalp samples also contribute reads from the resident alphabeta T cells found in normal skin. Clarity of TCR sharing across patients fell short of that in mice, possibly HLA-related.

The V gene end was trimmed by 4 bases and the J gene end by 3 bases; junction bases not matched to a gene: 7. The CDR3 covers 15 residues. The germline gives CDR1 NNHDY, CDR2 SYVADS. The genes are TRBV13-3 and TRBJ1-2; TRBD1 matches 9 bases. The sequenced sample consisted of CD4+ T cells sorted from a lymph node. This sequence originates from a C3H/HeJ mouse with alopecia areata. The strain bears MHC haplotype H2-k. The CDR3 region is CASSFTGGAYSDYTF. The DNA read from the CDR3 is TGTGCCAGCAGTTTTACAGGGGGCGCGTACTCC.